Listed here are 26 T cell receptor beta chains from one sample, sequenced in a study of vaccination and CD4 T cells after COVID-19. The antigens for these receptors are not known. Treatment described: approximately 10-day PBMC culture with coronavirus spike peptide pools or control peptides (ViraFEST assay). Sequencing of cultured CD4+ T cell DNA used the Oncomine TCR Beta short-read assay. TCRdb fed the PCR reads into MiXCR, producing one record per CDR3 protein. The sample includes more than 9,000 distinct CDR3 sequences, around 21% of them seen just once. The input for sequencing was CD4+ T cells from blood, cultured in vitro, taken before SARS-CoV-2 vaccination. The receptors come from a human donor who received a COVID-19 vaccine.

The chain combines TRBV30 with TRBJ1-1, with 10 bases identical to TRBD1. Trimming removed 1 base from V and 5 bases from J; junction bases left unmatched: 1. Germline V gives CDR1 GTSNPN, CDR2 SVGIG (reference sequence). The CDR3 covers 13 residues. This chain's CDR3 is CAWSGDRGTEAFF. The CDR3 bases are TGTGCCTGGAGTGGGGACAGGGGTACTGAAGCTTTCTTT.

The rearrangement joins TRBV28 to TRBJ1-5; D is ambiguous. The germline V gene encodes CDR1 MDHEN and CDR2 SYDVKM. With 3 bases removed from V and 3 bases from J, the gap between germline ends came to 9 bases. The CDR3 consists of 14 residues. CDR3 in DNA: TGTGCCAGCAGTTTTTCCGGGGTCAATCAGCCCCAGCATTTT. It translates to CASSFSGVNQPQHF.

Written as DNA, the CDR3 is TGTGCCAGCAGTATAGGACATAACTCTGGAAACACCATATATTTT. Translating it yields CASSIGHNSGNTIYF. This chain links TRBV12-3 or TRBV12-4 with TRBJ1-3; D might be TRBD1 (5 bases). The CDR3 totals 15 residues. The ends were cut back, 5 bases at V and 0 bases at J, with 11 bases in the middle.

This chain uses TRBV28 with TRBJ2-5; 12 bases agree with TRBD2. Per the germline V gene, CDR1 is MDHEN and CDR2 is SYDVKM. The CDR3 spans 17 residues. Trimming took 2 bases from V and 0 from J; bases not matched to a gene: 4. The CDR3 DNA follows: TGTGCCAGCAGTTTACCTGCTAGCGGGGGGGACCAAGAGACCCAGTACTTC. It yields the protein CASSLPASGGDQETQYF.

This clonotype turned up a few times. The chain combines TRBV20-1 with TRBJ2-5; 8 positions match TRBD1. CDR3 length: 13 residues. Germline V CDR1 and CDR2: DFQATT, SNEGSKA (reference sequence). J was trimmed by 5 bases and V by 2 bases; bases with no gene match: 4. The CDR3 coding sequence is TGCAGTGCTAGAAGGACAGGGTCGGAGACCCAGTACTTC. Protein sequence: CSARRTGSETQYF.

This chain links TRBV2 with TRBJ2-1, with 8 bases matching TRBD1. The CDR3 loop spans 15 amino acids. Germline lookup yields CDR1 SNHLY and CDR2 FYNNEI. Trimming at V came to 1 base and at J to 7 bases, leaving 6 bases not matched to a gene. In DNA, the CDR3 is TGTGCCAGCAGTGAAGGACAGGGGTACGGGAATGAGCAGTTCTTC. This gives the protein CASSEGQGYGNEQFF.

V and J are TRBV6-1 and TRBJ2-7, with 16 bases identical to TRBD2. CDR3 size: 17 residues. The junction had 4 bases not matched to a gene; V was cut back by 3 bases and J by 2 bases. Germline V gene sequence: CDR1 MNHNS, CDR2 SASEGT. The CDR3 DNA reads as TGTGCCAGCAGTGACGCCGGGACTAGCGGGGGGGCCTACGAGCAGTACTTC. Residues: CASSDAGTSGGAYEQYF.

V gene TRBV14 combines with J gene TRBJ2-1, with 11 bases that match TRBD2. V lost 0 bases, J lost 9 bases, and 10 bases stayed unmatched. The V gene's germline CDR1 is SGHDN and CDR2 FVKESK. The length of the CDR3 is 17 residues. CDR3 amino acids: CASSQEFWLAGGSEQFF. CDR3 nucleotide sequence: TGTGCCAGCAGCCAAGAGTTCTGGCTAGCGGGGGGTAGTGAGCAGTTCTTC.

The rearrangement uses TRBV10-1 and TRBJ2-3; perhaps TRBD2 as D (5 bases). Germline lookup yields CDR1 WNHNN and CDR2 SYGVQD (reference sequence). This CDR3 region has 16 residues. V gave up 2 bases and J gave up 3 bases, with 15 bases separating them. CDR3 DNA: TGCGCCAGCAGTGAGGCGGAGACTCGGGGAACAGATACGCAGTATTTT. Translating it yields CASSEAETRGTDTQYF.

This clonotype is judged medium-sized. V gene TRBV20-1 combines with J gene TRBJ2-5; 8 bases fit TRBD1. The CDR3 is 13 amino acids. The V and J ends lost 1 base and 4 bases, in that order; junction bases with no gene match: 2. Germline V gives CDR1 DFQATT, CDR2 SNEGSKA (reference sequence). The CDR3 here is CSARGQGRETQYF. As DNA, the CDR3 is TGCAGTGCTAGAGGACAGGGGAGAGAGACCCAGTACTTC.

This clonotype was seen only a few times. V gene TRBV27 combines with J gene TRBJ1-6, with D unresolved. The CDR3 has 13 amino acids. V dropped 4 bases and J dropped 5 bases, with 6 bases sitting between them. Looked up from germline, CDR1 is MNHEY and CDR2 is SMNVEV (reference sequence). The CDR3 sequence is CASSSQDNSPLHF. The DNA for the CDR3 is TGTGCCAGCAGTTCCCAGGATAATTCACCCCTCCACTTT.

The chain combines TRBV2 with TRBJ1-2, with TRBD1 as a possible D gene (6 bases). CDR1 and CDR2 (germline): SNHLY, FYNNEI. With 8 bases removed from V and 8 bases from J, the gap between germline ends came to 15 bases. The CDR3 consists of 12 residues. The CDR3 here is CASGNTGRGYTF. The CDR3 nucleotides are TGTGCCAGCGGAAATACAGGGAGAGGCTACACCTTC.

The chain recombines TRBV28 with TRBJ2-7, with 8 bases matching TRBD2. The ends lost 5 bases at V and 0 bases at J; junction bases unmatched: 9. The CDR3 spans 16 residues. Germline CDR1 is MDHEN and CDR2 is SYDVKM. The CDR3 loop is CASSRRAGVSSYEQYF. CDR3 DNA: TGTGCCAGCAGTCGACGAGCGGGGGTGAGCTCCTACGAGCAGTACTTC.

This clonotype has only a few counts. The chain uses TRBV7-2 and TRBJ1-2; D unresolved. This CDR3 contains 16 residues. Looked up from germline, CDR1 is SGHTA and CDR2 is FQGNSA. Trimming shortened V by 1 base and J by 3 bases, and 15 bases separated the two germline ends. The CDR3 DNA reads TGTGCCAGCAGCTTAGATGCTTCTCAGGACTACTATGGCTACACCTTC. Amino acids: CASSLDASQDYYGYTF. Based on the CDR3 plus reference TRBV7-2 and TRBJ1-2, the full variable domain is GAGVSQSPSNKVTEKGKDVELRCDPISGHTALYWYRQSLGQGLEFLIYFQGNSAPDKSGLPSDRFSAERTGGSVSTLTIQRTQQEDSAVYLCASSLDASQDYYGYTFGSGTRLTVV.

The table lists this clonotype with a few counts. V usage is TRBV11-2 and J usage is TRBJ1-2; D not resolved. Germline values: CDR1 SGHAT, CDR2 FQNNGV. Trimming pared 6 bases from V and 5 bases from J, leaving 7 bases between. This CDR3 is 11 amino acids long. CDR3 bases: TGTGCCAGCAGGGAAAATTATGGCTACACCTTC. The encoded protein is CASRENYGYTF.

The chain recombines TRBV27 with TRBJ2-1, with TRBD2 matching 9 bases. The CDR3 has 16 residues. The germline V gene encodes CDR1 MNHEY and CDR2 SMNVEV (reference sequence). The trim removed 7 bases at V and 2 bases at J, leaving 9 bases unmatched. For the CDR3, the DNA is TGTGCCAGCAAGAGGGAGGGACTAGCTACCTACAATGAGCAGTTCTTC. It specifies CASKREGLATYNEQFF.

Concerning this clonotype: A much larger clone lies a single base off, so this may be a read error. The J gene is TRBJ2-5, the V gene TRBV20-1; D may be TRBD1 or TRBD2 (5 bases each). The V end was cut by 3 bases, the J end by 5 bases, with 16 bases between. The CDR3 sequence is 14 residues long. Germline loops: CDR1 DFQATT, CDR2 SNEGSKA (reference sequence). Written as DNA, the CDR3 is TGCAGTGCTAGCACATGGTTTTGGGGGGAGACCCAGTACTTC. Translating gives CSASTWFWGETQYF.

This clonotype showed up just a few times. V gene TRBV29-1 combines with J gene TRBJ1-2; D is unresolved. There are 14 residues in the CDR3. V lost 7 bases, J lost 5 bases, and 20 bases lay in between. Per the germline V gene, CDR1 is SQVTM and CDR2 is ANQGSEA. The CDR3, as DNA: TGCAGCGGTTTGGTCGGCCACCCGACATATGGCTACACCTTC. As protein: CSGLVGHPTYGYTF. The full variable domain, rest sourced from reference TRBV29-1 and TRBJ1-2, is SAVISQKPSRDICQRGTSLTIQCQVDSQVTMMFWYRQQPGQSLTLIATANQGSEATYESGFVIDKFPISRPNLTFSTLTVSNMSPEDSSIYLCSGLVGHPTYGYTFGSGTRLTVV.

This chain connects TRBV7-2 to TRBJ1-6, with D uncertain. CDR3 length: 15 residues. Trimming shortened V by 2 bases and J by 6 bases, and 11 bases separated the two germline ends. CDR1 is SGHTA, CDR2 FQGNSA, per germline. CDR3 DNA sequence: TGTGCCAGCAGCTTAAGGAGGGCAGTTAATTCACCCCTCCACTTT. This sequence encodes CASSLRRAVNSPLHF.

This clonotype is medium-sized. The chain uses TRBV27 and TRBJ1-2, with D tentatively TRBD1 (6 bases). CDR1 and CDR2 (germline): MNHEY, SMNVEV (reference sequence). This CDR3 spans 14 amino acids. V lost 6 bases and J lost 4, with 15 bases in between. In nucleotides, the CDR3 is TGTGCCAGCAGGCCAAAGGGGGGACTCTATGGCTACACCTTC. Residues: CASRPKGGLYGYTF.

CDR3 region: CASSLAGANVLTF. CDR3 sequence (DNA): TGTGCCAGCAGCCTGGCTGGGGCCAACGTCCTGACTTTC. The gene calls are TRBV7-8 and TRBJ2-6, with D unresolved. The CDR3 is 13 amino acids. V lost 5 bases and J 2 bases, leaving 4 bases between the germline ends. Per germline, CDR1 SGHVS and CDR2 FQNEAQ. Combining the CDR3 with reference TRBV7-8 and TRBJ2-6 gives the whole variable domain GAGVSQSPRYKVAKRGQDVALRCDPISGHVSLFWYQQALGQGPEFLTYFQNEAQLDKSGLPSDRFFAERPEGSVSTLKIQRTQQEDSAVYLCASSLAGANVLTFGAGSRLTVL.

This clonotype came up a few times. The CDR3 sequence is CSARAGTSGYEQYF. The CDR3 DNA is TGCAGTGCTAGAGCCGGGACTAGCGGCTACGAGCAGTACTTC. The chain has TRBV20-1 and TRBJ2-7, with 11 positions matching TRBD2. The CDR3 runs 14 residues. Unmatched junction bases numbered 2, after V lost 1 base and J lost 3 bases. CDR1 and CDR2 (germline): DFQATT, SNEGSKA (reference sequence).

The J gene is TRBJ1-1, the V gene TRBV9; a possible D gene is TRBD1 (6 bases). Per the germline V gene, CDR1 is SGDLS and CDR2 is YYNGEE. V was trimmed by 4 bases and J by 11 bases, leaving 18 bases between them. The length of the CDR3 is 13 residues. CDR3 DNA sequence: TGTGCCAGCAGCAAGCCCCGGGGGCGGATCGCTTTCTTT. It is translated as CASSKPRGRIAFF.

This clonotype was observed a few times. J is TRBJ2-1 and V is TRBV9; D is perhaps TRBD1 or TRBD2 (5 bases each). V gave up 0 bases and J gave up 4 bases, with 14 bases separating them. Germline CDR1 and CDR2: SGDLS and YYNGEE. The CDR3 contains 16 residues. CDR3 residues: CASSVAGDPSYNEQFF. CDR3 bases: TGTGCCAGCAGCGTAGCTGGGGACCCGTCTTACAATGAGCAGTTCTTC.

The chain joins TRBV2 to TRBJ2-5; TRBD2 might be the D (6 bases). CDR1 and CDR2 (germline): SNHLY, FYNNEI. With 8 bases removed from V and 7 bases from J, the gap between germline ends came to 11 bases. This CDR3 comprises 11 residues. CDR3 DNA sequence: TGTGCCAGCCACCAGGGAGGGACCCAGTACTTC. Residues: CASHQGGTQYF.

The CDR3: CASSFDARELGSPLHF. DNA of the CDR3: TGTGCCAGCAGCTTCGACGCCAGGGAGCTGGGTTCACCCCTCCACTTT. V and J are TRBV5-6 and TRBJ1-6; tentatively, D is TRBD1 (5 bases). Trimming removed 2 bases from V and 9 bases from J, with 18 bases in between. The CDR3 totals 16 residues. The germline gives CDR1 SGHDT, CDR2 YYEEEE.